A single sample gave rise to the 18 T cell receptor beta chains below, sequenced in a study of shared clonotypes between healthy human individuals. This table comes from immunoSEQ multiplex PCR, and its TCRdb copy is limited to in-frame clones, with some not included. The sample shows around 1,100,000 clones, approximately 80% of them seen only once. Sample: memory CD4+ T cells from PBMCs. Subset meaning: CD45RA-negative fraction. The receptors originated from a young man in good health. Some clones in this sample may be carry-over from other donors' samples.

This clone was detected once. The rearrangement uses TRBV27 and TRBJ1-1; D is unresolved. Looked up from germline, CDR1 is MNHEY and CDR2 is SMNVEV (reference sequence). There are 10 residues in the CDR3. Trimming took off 6 bases at V and 11 bases at J, with 10 bases between the two ends. CDR3: CASSGGLAFF. The CDR3 nucleotides read TGTGCCAGCAGCGGTGGGCTGGCTTTCTTT.

The V call is TRBV29-1, the J call TRBJ2-7, with 8 bases matching TRBD1. Losses at the gene ends were 5 bases for V and 2 bases for J; bases not matched to a gene: 5. The CDR3 extends over 13 amino acids. Germline V gene lookup returns CDR1 SQVTM and CDR2 ANQGSEA. The CDR3 bases are TGCAGCGTTACGGACAGGGAAACCTACGAGCAGTACTTC. It yields the protein CSVTDRETYEQYF.

V gene TRBV7-3 combines with J gene TRBJ2-1; possibly TRBD1 for D (7 bases). The CDR3 is 17 amino acids. V lost 1 base and J 7 bases, leaving 20 bases between the germline ends. Germline assignment: CDR1 SGHTA and CDR2 FQGTGA. In nucleotides, the CDR3 is TGTGCCAGCAGCTTAAGATACGCGGGACAGCCTGATAATGAGCAGTTCTTC. Amino acid sequence: CASSLRYAGQPDNEQFF.

The chain is built from TRBV25-1 and TRBJ1-4; D unclear. CDR1 MGHDK and CDR2 SYGVNS come from the germline V gene. CDR3 size: 13 residues. V lost 2 bases and J lost 8, with 9 bases in between. CDR3 region: CASSEVGREKLFF. For the CDR3, the DNA is TGTGCCAGCAGTGAAGTGGGAAGGGAAAAACTGTTTTTT.

V usage is TRBV10-3 and J usage is TRBJ1-5, with D possibly matching TRBD1 (6 bases). Germline V lookup: CDR1 ENHRY, CDR2 SYGVKD. There are 13 residues in the CDR3. V dropped 10 bases and J dropped 1 base, with 11 bases sitting between them. CDR3 DNA sequence: TGTGCCAGCAGGGGTGAGAGCAATCAGCCCCAGCATTTT. Translating it yields CASRGESNQPQHF.

Comment on this clone: This specimen includes other DNA sequences encoding the same CDR3. The V and J genes are TRBV29-1 and TRBJ1-2; D is unresolved. Germline assignment: CDR1 SQVTM and CDR2 ANQGSEA. The CDR3 is 11 residues long. Between the trimmed V and J ends, which lost 6 bases and 3 bases, there was a span of 8 bases. Here the CDR3 reads CSVGRDYGYTF. Here the CDR3 DNA reads TGCAGCGTCGGTCGCGACTATGGCTACACCTTC.

This clone has just one count. The V call is TRBV18, the J call TRBJ1-5, with unresolved D. The V gene lost 6 bases and the J gene lost 0 bases, with 15 bases spanning the gap. Germline V lookup: CDR1 KGHSH, CDR2 LQKENI. The CDR3 totals 16 residues. DNA of the CDR3: TGTGCCAGCTCTACAAATCCTCCGGCTAGCAATCAGCCCCAGCATTTT. Translated, it gives CASSTNPPASNQPQHF. Filled out from reference TRBV18 and TRBJ1-5, the complete variable domain reads NAGVMQNPRHLVRRRGQEARLRCSPMKGHSHVYWYRQLPEEGLKFMVYLQKENIIDESGMPKERFSAEFPKEGPSILRIQQVVRGDSAAYFCASSTNPPASNQPQHFGDGTRLSIL.

The J gene is TRBJ2-3, the V gene TRBV5-1; perhaps TRBD1 as D (5 bases). CDR3 length: 15 amino acids. V was cut by 4 bases and J by 8 bases, with 20 bases left in between. Germline assignment: CDR1 SGHRS and CDR2 YFSETQ. CDR3 sequence: CASSTTGYTQGTQYF. CDR3 coding DNA: TGCGCCAGCAGCACAACAGGATACACGCAGGGTACGCAGTATTTT.

The V gene is TRBV5-1, the J gene TRBJ2-7; 7 bases fit TRBD1. The CDR3 consists of 14 residues. Germline assignment: CDR1 SGHRS and CDR2 YFSETQ. The V segment lost 5 bases and the J segment 3 bases; nucleotides outside the gene matches: 8. CDR3 DNA sequence: TGCGCCAGCAGTCCGGGACAGCAATACTACGAGCAGTACTTC. This translates into CASSPGQQYYEQYF.

The chain joins TRBV28 to TRBJ2-7, with a tentative D call TRBD2 (6 bases). This CDR3 spans 14 amino acids. Germline V gives CDR1 MDHEN, CDR2 SYDVKM. Trimming left V 10 bases short and J 9 bases short, with 25 bases between. The CDR3 is CATGGTGVLRGQYF. In DNA form, the CDR3 reads TGTGCCACCGGCGGGACGGGTGTCCTACGAGGGCAGTACTTC.

The chain joins TRBV10-3 to TRBJ1-5; D unresolved. The CDR3 runs to 14 residues. The V gene lost 10 bases and the J gene lost 4 bases, with 17 bases spanning the gap. Per the germline V gene, CDR1 is ENHRY and CDR2 is SYGVKD. Here the CDR3 reads CATSVMSENQPQHF. The CDR3 DNA reads as TGTGCCACATCAGTGATGTCGGAGAATCAGCCCCAGCATTTT.

V and J are TRBV5-1 and TRBJ2-1, with D unclear. Trimming removed 0 bases from V and 12 bases from J, with 13 bases in between. The CDR3 runs 13 residues. Germline CDR1 reads SGHRS; CDR2 reads YFSETQ. The CDR3 loop reads CASSLGGRERQFF. DNA of the CDR3: TGCGCCAGCAGCTTGGGTGGCCGAGAGAGGCAGTTCTTC.

Details on this clone: This sample includes further DNA sequences coding for the same CDR3. V and J are TRBV20-1 and TRBJ2-7; 8 nucleotides line up with TRBD1. The CDR3 sequence is 11 residues long. Germline V lookup: CDR1 DFQATT, CDR2 SNEGSKA (reference sequence). V shed 5 bases and J 5 bases; nucleotides not matched to a gene: 2. The CDR3 DNA sequence: TGCAGTGCTGACAGGGGCCACGAGCAGTACTTC. Residues: CSADRGHEQYF.

The chain employs TRBV27 and TRBJ2-3; D not resolved. Trimming cost V 5 bases and J 2 bases, with 17 bases left between them. This CDR3 spans 16 amino acids. Germline CDR1 and CDR2: MNHEY and SMNVEV (reference sequence). The CDR3 DNA follows: TGTGCCAGCAGTCCTTCCCGGTTCGGTTCCACAGATACGCAGTATTTT. Protein: CASSPSRFGSTDTQYF.

This clone came up a few times. This chain links TRBV28 with TRBJ1-1; the D is unclear. In germline, CDR1 is MDHEN, CDR2 SYDVKM. The CDR3 loop spans 14 amino acids. The V gene lost 6 bases and the J gene lost 1 base, with 12 bases spanning the gap. CDR3 nucleotides: TGTGCCAGCAGACCCCGAAGATCGAACACTGAAGCTTTCTTT. This encodes CASRPRRSNTEAFF.

The chain combines TRBV27 with TRBJ2-5; 10 nucleotides agree with TRBD2. In germline, CDR1 is MNHEY, CDR2 SMNVEV (reference sequence). This CDR3 contains 16 residues. V dropped 6 bases and J dropped 4; count of bases not matched to a gene: 11. Here the CDR3 reads CASSDYQREGLETQYF. CDR3 sequence (DNA): TGTGCCAGCAGCGATTATCAGCGGGAGGGCTTAGAGACCCAGTACTTC.

CDR3 in DNA: TGTGCCAGCAGAGCTTGGTTGGTCACTAGCGGCCAACAAGAGACCCAGTACTTC. Its protein product is CASRAWLVTSGQQETQYF. This chain links TRBV5-6 with TRBJ2-5; 8 bases match TRBD2. The germline V gene has CDR1 SGHDT and CDR2 YYEEEE. Losses at the gene ends were 5 bases for V and 2 bases for J; bases not matched to a gene: 17. This CDR3 region has 18 residues.

The chain links TRBV10-2 to TRBJ2-7; D not resolved. This CDR3 has 13 residues. Germline CDR1 WSHSY, CDR2 SAAADI. V lost 5 bases and J lost 0, with 8 bases in between. CDR3 DNA: TGCGCCAGCAGTATCAGTTCCTCCTACGAGCAGTACTTC. Protein product: CASSISSSYEQYF.